These 14 T cell receptor beta chains were sequenced from one sample in a study of human T cells and chemical hapten exposure. From the RACE reads, TCRdb called clonotypes with MiXCR, one entry per CDR3 protein. The sample shows 250,000 to 300,000 distinct CDR3 sequences, roughly 8% of them seen only once. Documented time point: pre-sensitization, week 0. Treatment of the sample: therapeutic diphenylcyclopropenone sensitization with weekly scalp DPC. Sample: whole blood, taken in connection with sensitization to the hapten diphenylcyclopropenone (DPC). The receptor source for this set is a young man with alopecia areata. Some clones in this sample may be carry-over from other donors' samples.

This sequence joins TRBV5-1 and TRBJ2-1, with D possibly matching TRBD2 (6 bases). V lost 1 base and J 0 bases, leaving 17 bases between the germline ends. This CDR3 spans 18 amino acids. Germline CDR1 SGHRS, CDR2 YFSETQ. This chain's CDR3 is CASSLSPSGESSYNEQFF. The CDR3, as DNA: TGCGCCAGCAGCTTGTCTCCCTCGGGGGAGAGCTCCTACAATGAGCAGTTCTTC.

Ten or more counts support this clonotype. This sequence joins TRBV1 and TRBJ2-5; the table assigns TRBD1, which was not confirmed against the DNA. TRBV1 corresponds to a pseudogene. CDR3 length equals 14 residues. The CDR3 DNA sequence: TGCACCAGCAGCCCTCCGGGAACAGGAGAGACCCAGTACTTC. This translates into CTSSPPGTGETQYF.

This clonotype was seen many times. V gene TRBV9 combines with J gene TRBJ1-2; D call uncertain. Germline CDR1 is SGDLS and CDR2 is YYNGEE. This CDR3 spans 18 amino acids. Trimming shortened V by 4 bases and J by 1 base, and 23 bases separated the two germline ends. This chain's CDR3 is CASSPRSLSGPNNYGYTF. The CDR3 DNA follows: TGTGCCAGCAGCCCTCGATCACTCTCTGGCCCGAATAACTATGGCTACACCTTC. Together with reference TRBV9 and TRBJ1-2, the CDR3 gives the full variable domain: DSGVTQTPKHLITATGQRVTLRCSPRSGDLSVYWYQQSLDQGLQFLIQYYNGEERAKGNILERFSAQQFPDLHSELNLSSLELGDSALYFCASSPRSLSGPNNYGYTFGSGTRLTVV.

The chain joins TRBV27 to TRBJ1-4; D is perhaps TRBD1 (5 bases). The CDR3 covers 17 residues. CDR1 and CDR2 (germline): MNHEY, SMNVEV (reference sequence). V was clipped by 5 bases and J by 3 bases, with 19 bases between them. The CDR3 nucleotides are TGTGCCAGCAGTCCTCAACCTGGGGCGGAGGCTAATGAAAAACTGTTTTTT. Protein: CASSPQPGAEANEKLFF.

The chain has TRBV28 and TRBJ1-2; perhaps TRBD1 as D (5 bases). In germline, CDR1 is MDHEN, CDR2 SYDVKM. This CDR3 contains 14 residues. V was pared by 6 bases and J by 4 bases, with 15 bases between. The CDR3 nucleotides are TGTGCCAGCAGACTCTCCGGGACTACCTATGGCTACACCTTC. Translated: CASRLSGTTYGYTF.

The sample holds a few counts of this clonotype. J is TRBJ2-3 and V is TRBV7-9; D not resolved. This CDR3 region has 14 residues. Trimming cost V 2 bases and J 9 bases, with 15 bases left between them. Germline assignment: CDR1 SEHNR and CDR2 FQNEAQ (reference sequence). For the CDR3, the DNA is TGTGCCAGCAGCTTAAGTGGTGGCGACCCCACGCAGTATTTT. It yields the protein CASSLSGGDPTQYF. The whole variable domain, filled in from reference TRBV7-9 and TRBJ2-3, reads DTGVSQNPRHKITKRGQNVTFRCDPISEHNRLYWYRQTLGQGPEFLTYFQNEAQLEKSRLLSDRFSAERPKGSFSTLEIQRTEQGDSAMYLCASSLSGGDPTQYFGPGTRLTVL.

V usage is TRBV5-6 and J usage is TRBJ2-7; 7 nucleotides align to TRBD1. CDR1 and CDR2 from the germline V gene are SGHDT and YYEEEE. The CDR3 extends over 14 amino acids. The V segment lost 5 bases and the J segment 0 bases; nucleotides outside the gene matches: 5. The CDR3 DNA is TGTGCCAGCAGGAAGACAGGGAGCTCCTACGAGCAGTACTTC. Amino acids: CASRKTGSSYEQYF.

This clonotype has just a few counts. This rearrangement joins TRBV6-5 to TRBJ2-5; 7 nucleotides align to TRBD2. J gave up 4 bases and V 5 bases, and 4 bases lay outside the gene matches. There are 13 residues in the CDR3. Per the germline V gene, CDR1 is MNHEY and CDR2 is SVGAGI. The CDR3 DNA reads as TGTGCCAGCAGTCGTGGGGGGGGAGAGACCCAGTACTTC. This translates into CASSRGGGETQYF.

This clonotype was detected many times. The J gene is TRBJ2-2, the V gene TRBV9; D remains unclear. This CDR3 has 15 amino acids. Germline V gene lookup returns CDR1 SGDLS and CDR2 YYNGEE. V lost 4 bases and J 2 bases, leaving 12 bases between the germline ends. The CDR3 DNA reads TGTGCCAGCAGCCCAGTTGGGTCCAACACCGGGGAGCTGTTTTTT. Translation gives CASSPVGSNTGELFF.

This clonotype was recorded at least ten times. The gene calls are TRBV28 and TRBJ1-5; TRBD1 matches at 9 bases. Germline CDR1 and CDR2: MDHEN and SYDVKM. J was trimmed by 0 bases and V by 5 bases; bases with no gene match: 8. CDR3 length: 17 amino acids. The CDR3 protein is CASSQNRGHNSNQPQHF. CDR3 coding DNA: TGTGCCAGCAGTCAAAACAGGGGGCACAATAGCAATCAGCCCCAGCATTTT.

The V gene is TRBV20-1, the J gene TRBJ2-5; 9 nucleotides line up with TRBD2. CDR1 and CDR2 from the germline V gene are DFQATT and SNEGSKA (reference sequence). The trim removed 2 bases at V and 4 bases at J, leaving 5 bases unmatched. CDR3 length: 14 amino acids. CDR3 loop: CSARLAGYLETQYF. CDR3 coding DNA: TGCAGTGCTAGACTAGCGGGGTACCTAGAGACCCAGTACTTC.

V is TRBV7-2 and J is TRBJ2-3; D is perhaps TRBD2 (7 bases). V lost 8 bases, J lost 2 bases, and 11 bases lay in between. The CDR3 loop spans 13 amino acids. CDR1 is SGHTA and CDR2 is FQGNSA in the germline V gene. The chain's CDR3 is CASRGAHTDTQYF. CDR3 nucleotide sequence: TGTGCCAGCCGGGGGGCCCACACAGATACGCAGTATTTT.

This clonotype was seen more than once but under ten times. The rearrangement links TRBV9 to TRBJ2-1, with D hard to call. Germline CDR1 is SGDLS and CDR2 is YYNGEE. V lost 1 base, J lost 0 bases, and 14 bases lay in between. The CDR3 extends over 17 amino acids. CDR3 sequence: CASSVPQDFSSYNEQFF. In DNA, the CDR3 is TGTGCCAGCAGCGTACCTCAGGATTTTAGCTCCTACAATGAGCAGTTCTTC.

This clonotype was seen at least ten times. This chain connects TRBV3-1 to TRBJ2-3, with 7 bases matching TRBD2. V lost 4 bases to trimming and J lost 6 bases; unmatched junction nucleotides: 10. Looked up from germline, CDR1 is LGHDT and CDR2 is YNNKEL (reference sequence). CDR3 length: 15 amino acids. CDR3 residues: CASSPHRWEGDTQYF. The CDR3 nucleotides read TGTGCCAGCAGCCCCCACCGTTGGGAGGGGGATACGCAGTATTTT.